This is a list of T cell receptor beta chains from one sample in a study of blood T cell repertoires in COVID-19. Using immunoSEQ multiplex PCR, the repertoire was profiled, and TCRdb retains in-frame clones only, with some absent. The data hold about 320,000 clones, with roughly 83% observed a single time. Sequenced input: peripheral blood. Receptors originate from a woman aged 45 to 65 with acute or convalescent COVID-19. The CDR3 runs from the conserved cysteine through the conserved F or W. Each record gives: D gene, clone size, V gene, J gene, CDR3 DNA, CDR3 protein. A D gene is named only where the DNA matches it firmly. Clone size is shown for a subset of rows, as once, few, many or a class of expanded clone.

NA,NA,TRBV7-3,TRBJ1-5,TGTGCCAGCAGCTTATCTGGGAGCGGTAGCCCCCAGCATTTT,CASSLSGSGSPQHF
TRBD1,NA,TRBV11-2,TRBJ1-2,TGTGCCAGCAGAAACATCGGGACAGGGTATAACTATGGCTACACCTTC,CASRNIGTGYNYGYTF
NA,NA,TRBV7-3,TRBJ1-6,TGTGCCAGCAGCTTAACAGGGGCAAACAATTCACCCCTCCACTTT,CASSLTGANNSPLHF
TRBD1,few,TRBV28,TRBJ1-1,TGTGCCAGCAGCCACAGGGGGGTCTTCGCTTTCTTT,CASSHRGVFAFF
NA,NA,TRBV4-2,TRBJ1-5,TGTGCCAGCAGCCTCTCGGACAGTGGCAATCAGCCCCAGCATTTT,CASSLSDSGNQPQHF
NA,NA,TRBV12-3/TRBV12-4,TRBJ2-3,TGTGCCAGCTCGATCGGGACAGATACGCAGTATTTT,CASSIGTDTQYF
NA,once,TRBV7-9,TRBJ2-7,TGTGCCAGCAGCTTAAACAGAGCTAACTCCTACGAGCAGTACTTC,CASSLNRANSYEQYF
NA,NA,TRBV5-1,TRBJ2-7,TGCGCCAGCAGCTTAATTAATGGGGGACACTACGAGCAGTACTTC,CASSLINGGHYEQYF
NA,NA,TRBV30,TRBJ2-7,TGTGCCTGGAGTGTCGGGGGACCCTACGAGCAGTACTTC,CAWSVGGPYEQYF
NA,NA,TRBV5-1,TRBJ1-2,TGCGCCAGCAGCATTACAGATAACTATGGCTACACCTTC,CASSITDNYGYTF
TRBD1,NA,TRBV5-1,TRBJ2-7,TGCGCCAGCAGCTTGGCTACTACCGGACAGGCTCTCAAAATGCGCTACGAGCAGTACTTC,CASSLATTGQALKMRYEQYF
TRBD2,NA,TRBV11-3,TRBJ2-3,TGTGCCAGCAGCTTAGGAGGTAGCGGGACGGATACGCAGTATTTT,CASSLGGSGTDTQYF
NA,NA,TRBV6-5,TRBJ1-5,TGTGCCAGCAGTCGGACAGAGAATCAGCCCCAGCATTTT,CASSRTENQPQHF
TRBD1,NA,TRBV7-6,TRBJ1-1,TGTGCCAGCAGCTTCCGGACAGGGGGCGAGAACACTGAAGCTTTCTTT,CASSFRTGGENTEAFF
NA,NA,TRBV12-3/TRBV12-4,TRBJ1-2,TGTGCCAGCAGTTTAGGCTCGGGGGGCTACACCTTC,CASSLGSGGYTF
TRBD2,NA,TRBV3-1/TRBV3-2,TRBJ2-7,TGTGCCAGCAGCCACGGACTAGCGAGTCTCGAGCAGTACTTC,CASSHGLASLEQYF
NA,NA,TRBV6-5,TRBJ1-1,TGTGCCAGCATGGACAAGGGTAGGACCCCTGAAGCTTTCTTT,CASMDKGRTPEAFF
NA,NA,TRBV7-2,TRBJ1-1,TGTGCCAGCAGCTTCCTTATGAACACTGAAGCTTTCTTT,CASSFLMNTEAFF
NA,NA,TRBV2,TRBJ1-6,TGTGCCAGCAGTGAATGGGGCGGCGGGGGAGGTTCACCCCTCCACTTT,CASSEWGGGGGSPLHF
NA,NA,TRBV27,TRBJ2-7,TGTGCCAGCAGTCCACGGACTGACCCCTACGAGCAGTACTTC,CASSPRTDPYEQYF
NA,NA,TRBV28,TRBJ1-5,TGTGCCAGCAGTTTCAGCAGGGCCAGGGCGTACAATCAGCCCCAGCATTTT,CASSFSRARAYNQPQHF